The 26 T cell receptor beta chains below all came from one sample that was sequenced in a study of OX40 agonist ivuxolimab in advanced cancers. Produced via immunoSEQ multiplex PCR; TCRdb's table is partial and in-frame only. The sample yields roughly 18,000 clones, 75% to 85% seen once. The sequencing here drew on CD4+ or CD8+ T cells sorted from blood, taken in a trial of the OX40 agonist ivuxolimab. The receptors shown here come from an adult with an advanced solid tumor such as melanoma, head and neck, liver or kidney cancer.

The chain joins TRBV7-4 to TRBJ2-7, with 9 bases matching TRBD2. This CDR3 is built from 18 residues. The junction had 12 bases not matched to a gene; V was cut back by 1 base and J by 2 bases. Germline V gene data show CDR1 as SGHVT and CDR2 as SQSDAQ. The CDR3 DNA follows: TGTGCCAGCAGCTTAGGGGGGATTAGCGGGAGCCGAGCCTACGAGCAGTACTTC. It encodes CASSLGGISGSRAYEQYF.

The chain recombines TRBV6-1 with TRBJ1-2, with D hard to call. The ends were cut back, 1 base at V and 10 bases at J, with 22 bases in the middle. This CDR3 spans 16 amino acids. Germline V gene lookup returns CDR1 MNHNS and CDR2 SASEGT. The CDR3 reads CASSEGTAKHAGHYTF. CDR3 sequence (DNA): TGTGCCAGCAGTGAAGGGACGGCCAAACACGCTGGGCACTACACCTTC.

The rearrangement uses TRBV19 and TRBJ2-2; TRBD2 agrees at 10 bases. The V gene's germline CDR1 is LNHDA and CDR2 SQIVND (reference sequence). V was clipped by 7 bases and J by 5 bases; unmatched bases: 4. This CDR3 has 14 amino acids. The CDR3: CASMGSGRTGELFF. CDR3 nucleotide sequence: TGTGCCAGTATGGGTAGCGGGAGGACCGGGGAGCTGTTTTTT.

The chain has TRBV7-2 and TRBJ2-7, with 8 bases matching TRBD1. Germline V lookup: CDR1 SGHTA, CDR2 FQGNSA. The V segment lost 2 bases and the J segment 2 bases; nucleotides outside the gene matches: 5. The length of the CDR3 is 15 residues. The CDR3 protein is CASSLPRDRPYEQYF. In nucleotides, the CDR3 is TGTGCCAGCAGCTTACCTCGGGACAGGCCCTACGAGCAGTACTTC.

This chain connects TRBV2 to TRBJ2-5; D gene ambiguous. Trimming cost V 5 bases and J 7 bases, with 20 bases left between them. The CDR3 has 15 residues. Germline V lookup: CDR1 SNHLY, CDR2 FYNNEI. The CDR3 DNA sequence: TGTGCCAGCAGTTCTCTCCGAATCCGTCCAGTGACCCAGTACTTC. Its translation: CASSSLRIRPVTQYF.

This clone turned up a few times. The rearrangement links TRBV6-1 to TRBJ2-3, with 7 bases identical to TRBD2. V lost 6 bases to trimming and J lost 6 bases; unmatched junction nucleotides: 6. The CDR3 is made up of 13 amino acids. Per the germline V gene, CDR1 is MNHNS and CDR2 is SASEGT. The CDR3 reads CASSSGTGDTQYF. The CDR3 DNA follows: TGTGCCAGCAGCAGCGGGACTGGGGATACGCAGTATTTT.

This CDR3 is CASGLEPGFEQYF. The CDR3 bases are TGTGCTAGTGGTTTAGAACCCGGATTCGAGCAGTACTTC. The V gene is TRBV12-5, the J gene TRBJ2-7; D is uncertain. V was shortened by 3 bases and J by 6 bases, with 12 bases between the two germline ends. The CDR3 sequence is 13 residues long. Germline CDR1 is LGHNT and CDR2 is FRNRAP.

This clone was picked up a small number of times. V gene TRBV7-9 combines with J gene TRBJ2-7, with D possibly TRBD2 on 6 matching bases. Per the germline V gene, CDR1 is SEHNR and CDR2 is FQNEAQ (reference sequence). The CDR3 spans 13 residues. The germline V and J ends were trimmed by 3 bases and 4 bases, with 10 bases remaining between them. CDR3: CASSFGEVYEQYF. In nucleotides, the CDR3 is TGTGCCAGCAGCTTTGGGGAGGTGTACGAGCAGTACTTC.

This chain joins TRBV7-6 and TRBJ1-1; possibly TRBD1 for D (6 bases). V lost 5 bases, J lost 5 bases, and 12 bases lay in between. Per germline, CDR1 SGHVS and CDR2 FNYEAQ. This CDR3 contains 13 residues. The CDR3 nucleotides are TGTGCCAGCAGCACACAGGGTTATACTGAAGCTTTCTTT. Translating gives CASSTQGYTEAFF.

This clone has just one count. The CDR3 nucleotides are TGTGCCAGCAGTAAAGAGCGGGAGTTCGACGAGCAGTACTTC. Encoded protein: CASSKEREFDEQYF. The J gene is TRBJ2-7, the V gene TRBV7-2, with 8 nucleotides matching TRBD2. CDR3 length equals 14 residues. Germline V gene lookup returns CDR1 SGHTA and CDR2 FQGNSA. V lost 6 bases, J lost 5 bases, and 9 bases stayed unmatched.

This chain links TRBV6-5 with TRBJ2-7; D is undetermined. The CDR3 is 14 amino acids. Trimming left V 0 bases short and J 0 bases short, with 6 bases between. Germline values: CDR1 MNHEY, CDR2 SVGAGI. CDR3 DNA: TGTGCCAGCAGTTACTCTGAGAACTCCTACGAGCAGTACTTC. Translating gives CASSYSENSYEQYF.

The chain employs TRBV28 and TRBJ1-1; D unresolved. Trimming shortened V by 7 bases and J by 5 bases, and 20 bases separated the two germline ends. This CDR3 contains 15 residues. Germline-derived CDR1 and CDR2 are MDHEN and SYDVKM. CDR3 protein: CASTSAGTLRTEAFF. The CDR3 coding sequence is TGTGCCAGCACCTCGGCGGGCACCCTGAGAACTGAAGCTTTCTTT.

The J gene is TRBJ2-2, the V gene TRBV5-1; the match to TRBD2 covers 9 bases. This CDR3 region has 15 residues. Germline CDR1 reads SGHRS; CDR2 reads YFSETQ. The junction had 9 bases not matched to a gene; V was cut back by 4 bases and J by 8 bases. The CDR3 bases are TGCGCCAGCAGCCAGAGGACTAGCGAAACAGGGGAGCTGTTTTTT. Protein product: CASSQRTSETGELFF.

This clone was observed a handful of times. The rearrangement links TRBV9 to TRBJ2-6; D is unclear. The CDR3 has 17 amino acids. V was cut by 0 bases and J by 0 bases, with 10 bases left in between. Germline assignment: CDR1 SGDLS and CDR2 YYNGEE. The CDR3 reads CASSVALTNSGANVLTF. In DNA, the CDR3 is TGTGCCAGCAGCGTAGCTCTCACCAACTCTGGGGCCAACGTCCTGACTTTC.

Within the sample, this clone is medium-sized (0.01 to 0.1%). V usage is TRBV5-1 and J usage is TRBJ1-2; D gene unclear. The germline V gene encodes CDR1 SGHRS and CDR2 YFSETQ. Trimming pared 2 bases from V and 6 bases from J, leaving 11 bases between. This CDR3 has 13 residues. The CDR3 DNA sequence: TGCGCCAGCAGCTTCGACACGACACATGGCTACACCTTC. Protein sequence: CASSFDTTHGYTF.

V gene TRBV5-1 combines with J gene TRBJ2-4; maybe TRBD2 (5 bases). Germline lookup yields CDR1 SGHRS and CDR2 YFSETQ. This CDR3 is built from 15 residues. V dropped 0 bases and J dropped 9 bases, with 16 bases sitting between them. For the CDR3, the DNA is TGCGCCAGCAGCTTGGGAGGAGGTGAAAAGGGCATTCAGTACTTC. Protein: CASSLGGGEKGIQYF.

The V call is TRBV7-9, the J call TRBJ2-5; D is perhaps TRBD2 (6 bases). The ends were cut back, 7 bases at V and 5 bases at J, with 23 bases in the middle. The CDR3 totals 16 residues. Germline V gene data show CDR1 as SEHNR and CDR2 as FQNEAQ (reference sequence). The CDR3: CASTAGGTAPTETQYF. The CDR3 DNA follows: TGTGCCAGCACCGCGGGCGGGACGGCCCCGACGGAGACCCAGTACTTC.

The chain couples TRBV28 to TRBJ1-6, with D possibly matching TRBD1 (6 bases). V was clipped by 6 bases and J by 6 bases, with 12 bases between them. This CDR3 has 14 residues. Germline V CDR1 and CDR2: MDHEN, SYDVKM. The CDR3 nucleotides read TGTGCCAGCAGCCTCGGACAGATTAATTCACCCCTCCACTTT. This codes for CASSLGQINSPLHF.

Worth noting for this clone: The junction departs from germline at one end; a sequencing error may be responsible. The chain joins TRBV7-7 to TRBJ2-5; a possible D gene is TRBD2 (5 bases). Germline assignment: CDR1 SSHAT and CDR2 FNYEAQ (reference sequence). The CDR3 runs to 13 residues. The DNA for the CDR3 is TGTGCTAGCAGCTTCCCCGGAGGAGAGACCCAGTACTTC. Amino acids: CASSFPGGETQYF.

The chain is built from TRBV21-1 and TRBJ2-2; TRBD2 reflects the table's D call only, with no check against the DNA. TRBV21-1 corresponds to a pseudogene. The CDR3 is 23 residues long. CDR3 region: CASSKVLIHLTSGGPSNTGELFF. CDR3 nucleotides: TGTGCCAGCAGCAAAGTCCTTATCCACCTGACTAGCGGGGGCCCCTCAAACACCGGGGAGCTGTTTTTT.

The V gene is TRBV28, the J gene TRBJ1-5, with 8 bases aligning to TRBD1. The CDR3 has 15 amino acids. The trim removed 3 bases at V and 4 bases at J, leaving 5 bases unmatched. The V gene's germline CDR1 is MDHEN and CDR2 SYDVKM. The CDR3, as DNA: TGTGCCAGCAGTTTGTTACAGGGGGGGAATCAGCCCCAGCATTTT. This codes for CASSLLQGGNQPQHF.

The chain links TRBV10-2 to TRBJ2-5; the match to TRBD2 covers 7 bases. Germline V gene sequence: CDR1 WSHSY, CDR2 SAAADI. Trimming at V came to 3 bases and at J to 3 bases, leaving 10 bases not matched to a gene. The CDR3 is 16 amino acids. CDR3 DNA sequence: TGCGCCAGCAGTGACCCTCATGGGACTACCAAAGAGACCCAGTACTTC. Its protein is CASSDPHGTTKETQYF.

The rearrangement joins TRBV29-1 to TRBJ2-4; tentatively, D is TRBD1 (6 bases). Germline CDR1 reads SQVTM; CDR2 reads ANQGSEA. The CDR3 extends over 12 amino acids. Trimming removed 7 bases at V and 9 bases at J, with 16 bases between. CDR3 amino acids: CSGVNQGGIQYF. The CDR3 DNA sequence: TGCAGCGGGGTCAACCAAGGGGGCATTCAGTACTTC.

The chain combines TRBV5-1 with TRBJ2-7, with TRBD1 matching over 7 bases. Germline V gene data show CDR1 as SGHRS and CDR2 as YFSETQ. Germline trimming cut 1 base from V and 3 bases from J; bases unmatched to any gene: 4. This CDR3 is built from 14 residues. In DNA form, the CDR3 reads TGCGCCAGCAGCTTGCGACAGGGTGGCTACGAGCAGTACTTC. It encodes CASSLRQGGYEQYF.

This chain connects TRBV6-1 to TRBJ2-7; perhaps TRBD1 as D (6 bases). The CDR3 is 16 residues long. CDR1 MNHNS and CDR2 SASEGT come from the germline V gene. V was cut by 2 bases and J by 6 bases, with 20 bases left in between. Here the CDR3 reads CASSEPWGQIFSEQYF. The CDR3 nucleotides read TGTGCCAGCAGTGAACCCTGGGGACAAATTTTTTCCGAGCAGTACTTC.

V is TRBV5-1 and J is TRBJ1-4; tentatively, D is TRBD1 (5 bases). CDR1 is SGHRS and CDR2 is YFSETQ in the germline V gene. V was clipped by 4 bases and J by 0 bases, with 10 bases between them. The CDR3 consists of 15 residues. This chain's CDR3 is CASSTIGATNEKLFF. DNA of the CDR3: TGCGCCAGCAGCACTATAGGGGCAACTAATGAAAAACTGTTTTTT.